This T cell receptor beta chain was retrieved from a study of blood T cell repertoires in COVID-19. The V gene end was trimmed by 10 bases and the J gene end by 5 bases; junction bases not matched to a gene: 7. Per germline, CDR1 ENHRY and CDR2 SYGVKD. The CDR3 is 14 residues long. TCRdb's table, derived via immunoSEQ multiplex PCR, lists solely in-frame clones and lacks some. The data contain over 200,000 clones, about 84% of them singletons. Sequenced: PBMCs or T cells enriched from blood (not recorded which). The chain links TRBV10-3 to TRBJ2-1, with TRBD2 matching over 11 bases. This sequence was found in a man aged 55 to 70 who had recovered from COVID-19. DNA of the CDR3: TGTGCCACCAAACTAGCGGGAGAAAACAATGAGCAGTTCTTC. Its translation: CATKLAGENNEQFF.